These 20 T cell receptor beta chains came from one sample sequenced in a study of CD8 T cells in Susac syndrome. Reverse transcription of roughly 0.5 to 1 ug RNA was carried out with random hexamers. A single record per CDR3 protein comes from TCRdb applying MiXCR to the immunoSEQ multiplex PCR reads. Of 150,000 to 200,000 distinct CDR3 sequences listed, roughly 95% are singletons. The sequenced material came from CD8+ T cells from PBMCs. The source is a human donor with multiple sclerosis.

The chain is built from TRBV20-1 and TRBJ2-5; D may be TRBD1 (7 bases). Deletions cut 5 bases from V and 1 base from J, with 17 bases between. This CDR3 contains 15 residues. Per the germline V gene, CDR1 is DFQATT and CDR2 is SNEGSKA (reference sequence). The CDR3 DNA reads TGCAGTGCTGGGAGGTTAGGGGACAGCCAAGAGACCCAGTACTTC. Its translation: CSAGRLGDSQETQYF.

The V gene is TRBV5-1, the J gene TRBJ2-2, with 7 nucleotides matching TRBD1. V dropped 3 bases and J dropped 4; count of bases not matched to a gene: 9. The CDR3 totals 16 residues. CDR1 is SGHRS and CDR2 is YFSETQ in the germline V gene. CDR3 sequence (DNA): TGCGCCAGCAGCTGGAAACAGGGGCGCAGCACCGGGGAGCTGTTTTTT. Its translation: CASSWKQGRSTGELFF.

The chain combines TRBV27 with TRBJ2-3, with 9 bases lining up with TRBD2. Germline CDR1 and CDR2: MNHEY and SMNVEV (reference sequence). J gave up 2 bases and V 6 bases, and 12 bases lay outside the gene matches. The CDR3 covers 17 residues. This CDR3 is CASRGAGGPLHTDTQYF. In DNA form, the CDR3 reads TGTGCCAGCAGGGGGGCGGGAGGGCCCCTTCACACAGATACGCAGTATTTT.

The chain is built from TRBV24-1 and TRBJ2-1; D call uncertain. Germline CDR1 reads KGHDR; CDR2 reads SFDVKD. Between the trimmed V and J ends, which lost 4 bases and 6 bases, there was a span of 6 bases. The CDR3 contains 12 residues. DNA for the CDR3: TGTGCCACCAGTGACGCCTCCAATGAGCAGTTCTTC. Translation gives CATSDASNEQFF.

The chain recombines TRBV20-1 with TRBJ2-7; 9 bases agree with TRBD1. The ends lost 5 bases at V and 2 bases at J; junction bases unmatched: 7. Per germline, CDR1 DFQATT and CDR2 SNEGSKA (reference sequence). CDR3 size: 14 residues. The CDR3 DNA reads TGCAGTGCTTTGGGGACAGGGACGACCTACGAGCAGTACTTC. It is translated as CSALGTGTTYEQYF.

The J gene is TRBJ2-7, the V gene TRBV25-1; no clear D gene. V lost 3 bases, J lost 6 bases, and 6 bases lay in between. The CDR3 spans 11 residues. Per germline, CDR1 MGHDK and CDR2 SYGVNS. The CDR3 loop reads CASSDSSEQYF. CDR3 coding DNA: TGTGCCAGCAGTGACAGCTCCGAGCAGTACTTC.

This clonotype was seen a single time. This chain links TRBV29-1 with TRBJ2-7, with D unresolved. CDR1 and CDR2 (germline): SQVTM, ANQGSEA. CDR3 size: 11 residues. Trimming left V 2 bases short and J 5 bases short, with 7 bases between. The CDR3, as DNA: TGCAGCGTTGAACAGTGGGACGAGCAGTACTTC. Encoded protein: CSVEQWDEQYF.

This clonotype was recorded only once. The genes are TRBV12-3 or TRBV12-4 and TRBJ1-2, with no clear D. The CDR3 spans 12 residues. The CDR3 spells CAIGEGNYGYTF. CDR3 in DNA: TGTGCGATAGGCGAGGGTAACTATGGCTACACCTTC.

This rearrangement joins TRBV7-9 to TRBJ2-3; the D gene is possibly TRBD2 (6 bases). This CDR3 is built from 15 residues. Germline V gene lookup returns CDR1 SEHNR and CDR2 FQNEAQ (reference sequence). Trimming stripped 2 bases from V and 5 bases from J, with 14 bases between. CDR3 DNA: TGTGCCAGCAGCTTATTTTCCGTTAGCGGAGATACGCAGTATTTT. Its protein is CASSLFSVSGDTQYF.

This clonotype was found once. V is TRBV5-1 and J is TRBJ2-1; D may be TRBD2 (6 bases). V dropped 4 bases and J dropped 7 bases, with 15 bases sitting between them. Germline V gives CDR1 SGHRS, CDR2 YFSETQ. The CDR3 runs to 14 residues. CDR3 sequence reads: CASSLGTGGNEQFF. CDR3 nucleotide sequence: TGCGCCAGCAGCCTGGGGACCGGGGGTAATGAGCAGTTCTTC.

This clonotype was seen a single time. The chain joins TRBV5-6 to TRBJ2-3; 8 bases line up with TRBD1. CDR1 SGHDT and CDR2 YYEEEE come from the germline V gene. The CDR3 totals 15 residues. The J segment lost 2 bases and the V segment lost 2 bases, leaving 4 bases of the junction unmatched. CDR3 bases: TGTGCCAGCAGCTTAGACAGGGGCCCCACAGATACGCAGTATTTT. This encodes CASSLDRGPTDTQYF.

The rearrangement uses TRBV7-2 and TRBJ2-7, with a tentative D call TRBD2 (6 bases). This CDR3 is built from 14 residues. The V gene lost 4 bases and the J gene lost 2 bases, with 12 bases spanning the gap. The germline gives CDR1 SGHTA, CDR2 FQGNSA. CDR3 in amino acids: CASSSGGAAYEQYF. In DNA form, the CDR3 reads TGTGCCAGCAGCTCGGGCGGGGCAGCCTACGAGCAGTACTTC. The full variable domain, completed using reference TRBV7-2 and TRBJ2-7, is GAGVSQSPSNKVTEKGKDVELRCDPISGHTALYWYRQSLGQGLEFLIYFQGNSAPDKSGLPSDRFSAERTGGSVSTLTIQRTQQEDSAVYLCASSSGGAAYEQYFGPGTRLTVT.

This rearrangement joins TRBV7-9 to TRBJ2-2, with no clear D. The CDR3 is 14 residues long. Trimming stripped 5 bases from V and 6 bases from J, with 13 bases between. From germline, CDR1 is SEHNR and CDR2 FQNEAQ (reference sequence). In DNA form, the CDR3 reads TGTGCCAGCAGCCAGGAAACACGGTCCGGGGAGCTGTTTTTT. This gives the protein CASSQETRSGELFF.

Written as DNA, the CDR3 is TGTGCCAGCAGCTTAGTAGTGAACGGGGAGCTGTTTTTT. Amino acid sequence: CASSLVVNGELFF. This chain joins TRBV11-2 and TRBJ2-2; D unclear. V was shortened by 1 base and J by 7 bases, with 7 bases between the two germline ends. Germline V gene data show CDR1 as SGHAT and CDR2 as FQNNGV. The CDR3 has 13 residues. Full variable domain (outside the CDR3, taken from reference TRBV11-2 and TRBJ2-2): EAGVAQSPRYKIIEKRQSVAFWCNPISGHATLYWYQQILGQGPKLLIQFQNNGVVDDSQLPKDRFSAERLKGVDSTLKIQPAKLEDSAVYLCASSLVVNGELFFGEGSRLTVL.

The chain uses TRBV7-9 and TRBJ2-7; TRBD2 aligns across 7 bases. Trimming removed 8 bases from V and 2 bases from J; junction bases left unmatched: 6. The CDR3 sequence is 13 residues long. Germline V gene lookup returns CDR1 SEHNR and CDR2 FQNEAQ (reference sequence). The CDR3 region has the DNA TGTGCCAGCGCGTTCGGGGGGACCTACGAGCAGTACTTC. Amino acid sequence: CASAFGGTYEQYF.

The CDR3 coding sequence is TGCAGTGCTAGACCAGACAGGGGAGCCTACGAGCAGTACTTC. Its protein product is CSARPDRGAYEQYF. V is TRBV20-1 and J is TRBJ2-7; 8 bases match TRBD1. Germline CDR1 reads DFQATT; CDR2 reads SNEGSKA (reference sequence). The CDR3 length is 14 residues. V dropped 2 bases and J dropped 2; count of bases not matched to a gene: 5.

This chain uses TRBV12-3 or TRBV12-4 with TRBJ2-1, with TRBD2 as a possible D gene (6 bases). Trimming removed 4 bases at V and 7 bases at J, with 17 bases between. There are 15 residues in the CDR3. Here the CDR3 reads CASSSPGVFGNEQFF. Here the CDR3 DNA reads TGTGCCAGCAGTTCCCCGGGAGTATTCGGGAATGAGCAGTTCTTC.

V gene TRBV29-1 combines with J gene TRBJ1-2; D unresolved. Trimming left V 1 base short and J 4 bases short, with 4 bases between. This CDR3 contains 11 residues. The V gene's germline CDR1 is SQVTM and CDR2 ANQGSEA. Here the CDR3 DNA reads TGCAGCGTTGAAGGGGCCTATGGCTACACCTTC. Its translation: CSVEGAYGYTF.

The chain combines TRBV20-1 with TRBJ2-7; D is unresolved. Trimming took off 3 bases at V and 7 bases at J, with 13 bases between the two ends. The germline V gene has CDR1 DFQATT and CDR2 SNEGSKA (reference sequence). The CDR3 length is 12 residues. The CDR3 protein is CSAREYSGEQYF. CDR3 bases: TGCAGTGCTAGGGAATATAGTGGAGAGCAGTACTTC.

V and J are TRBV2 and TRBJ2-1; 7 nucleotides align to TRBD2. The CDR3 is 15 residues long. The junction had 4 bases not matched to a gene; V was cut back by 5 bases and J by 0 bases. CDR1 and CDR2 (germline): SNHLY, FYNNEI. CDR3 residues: CASSRGTISYNEQFF. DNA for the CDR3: TGTGCCAGCAGTCGGGGGACTATCTCCTACAATGAGCAGTTCTTC.